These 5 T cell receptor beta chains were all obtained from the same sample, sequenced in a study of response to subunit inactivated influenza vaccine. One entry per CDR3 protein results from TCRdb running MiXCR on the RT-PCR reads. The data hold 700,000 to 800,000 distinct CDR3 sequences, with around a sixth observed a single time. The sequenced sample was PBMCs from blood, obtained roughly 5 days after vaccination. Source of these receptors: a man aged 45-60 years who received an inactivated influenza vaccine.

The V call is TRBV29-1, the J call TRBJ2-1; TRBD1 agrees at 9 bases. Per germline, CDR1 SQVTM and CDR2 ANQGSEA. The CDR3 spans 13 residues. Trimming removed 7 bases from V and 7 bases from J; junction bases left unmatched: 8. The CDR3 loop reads CSGTGTGYNEQFF. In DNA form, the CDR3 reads TGCAGCGGCACCGGGACAGGGTATAATGAGCAGTTCTTC.

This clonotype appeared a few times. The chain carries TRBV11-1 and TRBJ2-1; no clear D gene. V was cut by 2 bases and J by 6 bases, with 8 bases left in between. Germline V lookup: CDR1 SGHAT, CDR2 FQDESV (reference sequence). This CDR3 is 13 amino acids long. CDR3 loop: CASSLTQVNEQFF. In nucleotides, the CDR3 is TGTGCCAGCAGCTTAACCCAGGTCAATGAGCAGTTCTTC.

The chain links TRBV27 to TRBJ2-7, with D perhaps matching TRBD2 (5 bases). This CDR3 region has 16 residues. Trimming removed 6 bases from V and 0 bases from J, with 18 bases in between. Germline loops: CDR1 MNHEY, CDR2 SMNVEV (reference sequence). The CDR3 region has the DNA TGTGCCAGCAGATTAGACGGGGTATCGAGCTCCTACGAGCAGTACTTC. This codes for CASRLDGVSSSYEQYF.

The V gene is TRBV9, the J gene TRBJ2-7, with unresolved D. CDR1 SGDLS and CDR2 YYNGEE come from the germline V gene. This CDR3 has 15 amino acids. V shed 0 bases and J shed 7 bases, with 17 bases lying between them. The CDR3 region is CASSVGSVQWREQYF. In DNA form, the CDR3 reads TGTGCCAGCAGCGTAGGGTCTGTTCAGTGGCGGGAGCAGTACTTC.

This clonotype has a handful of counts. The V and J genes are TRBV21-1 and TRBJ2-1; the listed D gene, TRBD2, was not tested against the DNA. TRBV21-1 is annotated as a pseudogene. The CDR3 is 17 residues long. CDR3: CASSKAQRLAGDNEQFF. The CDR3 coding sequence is TGTGCCAGCAGCAAAGCGCAACGACTAGCGGGAGACAATGAGCAGTTCTTC.